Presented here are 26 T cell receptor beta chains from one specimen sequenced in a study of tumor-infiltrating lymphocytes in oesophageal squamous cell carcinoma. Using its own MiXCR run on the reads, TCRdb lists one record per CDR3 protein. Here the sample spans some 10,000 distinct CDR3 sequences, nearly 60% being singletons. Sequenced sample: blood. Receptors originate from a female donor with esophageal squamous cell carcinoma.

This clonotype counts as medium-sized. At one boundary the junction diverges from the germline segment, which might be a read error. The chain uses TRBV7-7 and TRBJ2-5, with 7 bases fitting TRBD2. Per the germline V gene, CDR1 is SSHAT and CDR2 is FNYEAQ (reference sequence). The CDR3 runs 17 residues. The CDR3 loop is CASSPAIGRREWETQYF. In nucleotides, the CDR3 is TGTGCTAGCAGCCCAGCTATCGGGAGGCGGGAGTGGGAGACCCAGTACTTC.

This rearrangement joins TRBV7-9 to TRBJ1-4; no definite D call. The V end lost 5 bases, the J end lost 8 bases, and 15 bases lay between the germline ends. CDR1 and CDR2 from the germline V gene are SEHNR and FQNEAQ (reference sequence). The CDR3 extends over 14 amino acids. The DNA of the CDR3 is TGTGCCAGCAGCCCCTCCCAAACGAGGGAAAAACTGTTTTTT. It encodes CASSPSQTREKLFF.

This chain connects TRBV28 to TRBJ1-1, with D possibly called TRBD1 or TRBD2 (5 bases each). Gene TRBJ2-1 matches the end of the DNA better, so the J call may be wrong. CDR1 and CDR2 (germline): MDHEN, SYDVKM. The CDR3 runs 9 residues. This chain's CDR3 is CATPGQQFF. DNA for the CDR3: TGTGCCACCCCGGGACAGCAGTTCTTC.

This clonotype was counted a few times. CDR3 region: CASSLALAGESYDEQYF. The CDR3 DNA sequence: TGTGCCAGCAGCTTAGCATTAGCGGGAGAGTCATACGACGAGCAGTACTTC. The chain employs TRBV7-6 and TRBJ2-7, with 9 bases matching TRBD2. The CDR3 is made up of 17 amino acids. Germline CDR1 reads SGHVS; CDR2 reads FNYEAQ. The junction had 11 bases not matched to a gene; V was cut back by 0 bases and J by 5 bases. The full variable domain, with the rest looked up from reference TRBV7-6 and TRBJ2-7, is GAGVSQSPRYKVTKRGQDVALRCDPISGHVSLYWYRQALGQGPEFLTYFNYEAQQDKSGLPNDRFSAERPEGSISTLTIQRTEQRDSAMYRCASSLALAGESYDEQYFGPGTRLTVT.

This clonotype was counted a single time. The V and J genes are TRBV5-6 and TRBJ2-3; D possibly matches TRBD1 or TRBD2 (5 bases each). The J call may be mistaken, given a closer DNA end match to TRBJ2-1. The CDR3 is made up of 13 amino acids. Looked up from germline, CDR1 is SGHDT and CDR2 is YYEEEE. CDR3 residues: CASSWGRTGEQFF. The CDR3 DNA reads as TGTGCCAGCAGCTGGGGACGAACAGGTGAGCAGTTCTTC.

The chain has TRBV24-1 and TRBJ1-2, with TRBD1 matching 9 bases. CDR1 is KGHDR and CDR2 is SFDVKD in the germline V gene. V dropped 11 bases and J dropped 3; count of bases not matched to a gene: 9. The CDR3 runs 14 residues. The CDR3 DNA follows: TGTGCCAGCAAAGGGACAGGGTGGGACTATGGCTACACCTTC. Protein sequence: CASKGTGWDYGYTF.

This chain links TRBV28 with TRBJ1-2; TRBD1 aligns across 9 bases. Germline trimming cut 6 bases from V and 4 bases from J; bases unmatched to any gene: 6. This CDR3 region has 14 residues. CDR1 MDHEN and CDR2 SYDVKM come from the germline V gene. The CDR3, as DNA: TGTGCCAGCAGCGGGACAGGGAGGGCCTATGGCTACACCTTC. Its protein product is CASSGTGRAYGYTF.

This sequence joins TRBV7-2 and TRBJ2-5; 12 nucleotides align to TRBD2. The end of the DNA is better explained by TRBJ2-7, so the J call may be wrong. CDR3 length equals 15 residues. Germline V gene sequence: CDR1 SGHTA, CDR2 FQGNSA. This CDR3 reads CASSPWTSGTYEQYF. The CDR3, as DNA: TGTGCCAGCAGCCCATGGACTAGCGGGACCTACGAGCAGTACTTC.

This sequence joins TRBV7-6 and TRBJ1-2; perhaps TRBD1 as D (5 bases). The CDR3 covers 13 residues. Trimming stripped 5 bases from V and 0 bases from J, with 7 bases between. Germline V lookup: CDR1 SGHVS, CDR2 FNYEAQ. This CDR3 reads CASSRTPNYGYTF. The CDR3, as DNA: TGTGCCAGCAGCCGGACACCTAACTATGGCTACACCTTC. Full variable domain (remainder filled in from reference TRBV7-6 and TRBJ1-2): GAGVSQSPRYKVTKRGQDVALRCDPISGHVSLYWYRQALGQGPEFLTYFNYEAQQDKSGLPNDRFSAERPEGSISTLTIQRTEQRDSAMYRCASSRTPNYGYTFGSGTRLTVV.

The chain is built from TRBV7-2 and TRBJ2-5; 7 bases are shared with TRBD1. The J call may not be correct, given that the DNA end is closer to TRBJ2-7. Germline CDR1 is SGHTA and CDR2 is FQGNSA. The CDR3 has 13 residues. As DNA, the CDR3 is TGTGCCAGCAGCATCGACAGGGTCTACGAGCAGTACTTC. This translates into CASSIDRVYEQYF.

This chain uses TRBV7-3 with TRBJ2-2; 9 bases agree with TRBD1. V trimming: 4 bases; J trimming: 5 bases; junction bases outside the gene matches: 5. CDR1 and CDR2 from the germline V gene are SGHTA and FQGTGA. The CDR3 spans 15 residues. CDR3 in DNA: TGTGCCAGCAGCTCCGACAGGGGGTTGACCGGGGAGCTGTTTTTT. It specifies CASSSDRGLTGELFF.

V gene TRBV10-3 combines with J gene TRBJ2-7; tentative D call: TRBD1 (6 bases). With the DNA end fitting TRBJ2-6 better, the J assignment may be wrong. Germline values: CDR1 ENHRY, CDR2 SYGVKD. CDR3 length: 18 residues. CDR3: CAISEPGHHDSGANVLTF. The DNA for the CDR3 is TGTGCCATCAGTGAGCCGGGACATCATGACTCTGGGGCCAACGTCCTGACTTTC.

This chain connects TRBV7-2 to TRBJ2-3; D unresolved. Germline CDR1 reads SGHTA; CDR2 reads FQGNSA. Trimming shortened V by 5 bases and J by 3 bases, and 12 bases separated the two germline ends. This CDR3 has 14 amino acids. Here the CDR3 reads CASSPVGQTDTQYF. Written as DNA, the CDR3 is TGTGCCAGCAGCCCCGTAGGCCAGACAGATACGCAGTATTTT.

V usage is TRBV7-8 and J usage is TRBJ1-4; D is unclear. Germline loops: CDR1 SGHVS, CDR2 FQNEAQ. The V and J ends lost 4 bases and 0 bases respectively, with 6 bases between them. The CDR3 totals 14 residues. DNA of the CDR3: TGTGCCAGCAGCTCGGTCTCAACTAATGAAAAACTGTTTTTT. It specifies CASSSVSTNEKLFF.

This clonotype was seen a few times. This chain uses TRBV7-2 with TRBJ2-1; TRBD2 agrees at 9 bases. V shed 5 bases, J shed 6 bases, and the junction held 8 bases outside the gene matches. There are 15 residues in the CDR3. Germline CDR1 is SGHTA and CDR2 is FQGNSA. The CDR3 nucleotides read TGTGCCAGCAGCCATCTAGCGGGGTACTCCAATGAGCAGTTCTTC. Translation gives CASSHLAGYSNEQFF.

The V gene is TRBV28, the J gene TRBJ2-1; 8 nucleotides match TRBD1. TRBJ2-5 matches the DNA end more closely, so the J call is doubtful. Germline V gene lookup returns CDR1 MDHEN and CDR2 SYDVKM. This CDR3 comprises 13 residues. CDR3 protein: CASSDREQETQYF. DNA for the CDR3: TGTGCCAGCTCGGACAGGGAACAAGAGACCCAGTACTTC.

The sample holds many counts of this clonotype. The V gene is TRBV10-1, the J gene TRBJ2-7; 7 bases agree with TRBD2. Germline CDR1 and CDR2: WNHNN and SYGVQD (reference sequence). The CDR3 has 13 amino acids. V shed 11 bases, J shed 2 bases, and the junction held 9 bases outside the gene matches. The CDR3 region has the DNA TGCGCCGGGGGGGAAACAGAGGCCTACGAGCAGTACTTC. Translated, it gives CAGGETEAYEQYF.

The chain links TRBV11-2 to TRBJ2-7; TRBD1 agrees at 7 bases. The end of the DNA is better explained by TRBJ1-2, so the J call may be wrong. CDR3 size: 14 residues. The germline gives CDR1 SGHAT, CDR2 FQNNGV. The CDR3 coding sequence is TGTGCCAGCAGCACGCGACAGGGTTTAGATGGCTACACCTTC. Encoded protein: CASSTRQGLDGYTF.

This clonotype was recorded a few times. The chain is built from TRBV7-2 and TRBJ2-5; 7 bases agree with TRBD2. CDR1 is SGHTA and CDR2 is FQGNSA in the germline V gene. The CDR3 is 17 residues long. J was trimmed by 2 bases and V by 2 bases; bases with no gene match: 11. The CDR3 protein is CASSLSAPGGGQETQYF. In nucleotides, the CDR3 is TGTGCCAGCAGCTTAAGCGCCCCTGGGGGAGGGCAAGAGACCCAGTACTTC.

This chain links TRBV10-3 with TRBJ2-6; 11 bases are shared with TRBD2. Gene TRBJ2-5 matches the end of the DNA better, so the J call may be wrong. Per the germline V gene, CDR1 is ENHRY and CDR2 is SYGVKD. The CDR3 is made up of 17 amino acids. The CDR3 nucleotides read TGTGCCATCAGTGAGTCCGCTAGCGGGAGGCTCCAAGAGACCCAGTACTTC. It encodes CAISESASGRLQETQYF.

The CDR3: CASWTSRNEQFF. The CDR3, as DNA: TGTGCCAGCTGGACTAGCCGCAATGAGCAGTTCTTC. The V call is TRBV6-1, the J call TRBJ2-4; TRBD2 aligns across 8 bases. The better agreement between TRBJ2-1 and the DNA end casts doubt on the J call. Germline V gives CDR1 MNHNS, CDR2 SASEGT. The length of the CDR3 is 12 residues.

The CDR3 sequence is CASGLSTRSSYNEQFF. The CDR3 DNA sequence: TGTGCTAGTGGTTTGTCAACGCGAAGCTCCTACAATGAGCAGTTCTTC. V gene TRBV12-5 combines with J gene TRBJ2-1; no reliable D call. V was trimmed by 2 bases and J by 0 bases, leaving 11 bases between them. Germline-derived CDR1 and CDR2 are LGHNT and FRNRAP. The CDR3 covers 16 residues.

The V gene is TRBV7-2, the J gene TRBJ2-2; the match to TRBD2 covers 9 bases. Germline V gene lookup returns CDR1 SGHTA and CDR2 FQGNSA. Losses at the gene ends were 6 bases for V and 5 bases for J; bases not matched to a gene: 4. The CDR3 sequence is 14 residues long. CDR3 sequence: CASSGAGGTGELFF. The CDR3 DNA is TGTGCCAGCAGTGGAGCGGGAGGAACCGGGGAGCTGTTTTTT.

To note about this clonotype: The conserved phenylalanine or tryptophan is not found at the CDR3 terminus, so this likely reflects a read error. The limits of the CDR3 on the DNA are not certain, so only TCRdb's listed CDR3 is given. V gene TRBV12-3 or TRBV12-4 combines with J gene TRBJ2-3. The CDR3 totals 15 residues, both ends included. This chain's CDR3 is CASSLTDVYGYTFGS.

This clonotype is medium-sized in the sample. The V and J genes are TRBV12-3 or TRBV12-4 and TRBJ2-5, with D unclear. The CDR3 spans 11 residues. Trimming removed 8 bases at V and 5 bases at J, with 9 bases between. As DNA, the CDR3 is TGTGCCAGCCGCTTGGGGGAGACCCAGTACTTC. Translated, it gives CASRLGETQYF.

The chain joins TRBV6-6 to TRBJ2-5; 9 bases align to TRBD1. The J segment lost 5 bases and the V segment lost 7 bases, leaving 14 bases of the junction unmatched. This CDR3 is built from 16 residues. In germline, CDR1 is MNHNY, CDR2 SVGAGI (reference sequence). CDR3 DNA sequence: TGTGCCAGCACCTCTCCCACAGGGGGCATCGGGGAGACCCAGTACTTC. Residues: CASTSPTGGIGETQYF.